This T cell receptor (beta chain) was identified during a study of identical twins (dated by TCRdb to the mid-2010s). A note on the overall study: To test whether fetal clonotypes persist, the study used deep sequencing on TCR alpha and beta repertoires from monozygotic twins, unrelated adults of various ages, and cord blood. To rule out contamination, the twin experiments were replicated at different times with different library preparation protocols. Results and caveats for the whole study, not just this receptor: Fewer insertions were carried by abundant cord blood beta clonotypes; a weaker similar trend was observed in young adult naive repertoires, while no such trend was observed in memory repertoires. Conclusions relied on cross-sectional statistical analysis, since the same donors could not be followed over many years. In monozygotic twins, out-of-frame TCR alpha sharing was systematically underestimated by recombination models, although the models agreed with sharing between unrelated individuals. Out-of-frame TCR alpha sequences shared between twins showed an excess of low generation-probability sequences compared with coincidental sharing between unrelated individuals. Zero-insertion analyses could be partly confounded by invariant T cells such as MAIT and iNKT, though diverse VJ usage argued against such confounding for most clonotypes. In beta out-of-frame sequences, excess twin sharing was weaker, because having fewer shared sequences lowered the signal-to-noise ratio.

The CDR3 runs 16 residues from the cysteine to the phenylalanine. Only the CDR3 part of the read is kept: 48 bases, read in frame from the first base. Cut back by 1 base and 4 bases, the V and J ends lie 11 bases apart. CDR1 and CDR2, looked up from the germline V gene (reference sequence), are SEHNR and FQNEAQ. Library preparation was by 5' RACE. TCRdb shows the sequencer as Illumina HiSeq 2000. A universal primer binding site was added through template switching, and the final cDNA carried a unique molecular identifier so that TCR cDNA molecules could be counted accurately. Specific primers in the conserved constant-segment region were used to synthesize first-strand cDNA for TCR alpha and beta chains. To control for contamination, every cDNA library carried two barcodes: a SMART-Mk sample barcode plus Illumina barcodes. TruSeq adapter sequences and Illumina sample barcodes were added in two successive PCR steps. Sequencing of the TCR alpha and beta cDNA libraries was done on the Illumina HiSeq platform using custom primers. Under the source paper's analysis protocol: MiGEC processed the raw reads to extract unique molecular identifiers, while MiXCR was used to determine the CDR3 positions. For each individual, recombination models were inferred using an EM algorithm with the repgenHMM and IGoR tools. Shared clonotype analysis was performed with the tcR package in R, normalizing sharing by the product of cloneset sizes. To study raw recombination without the effects of thymic and clonal selection, out-of-frame nonproductive sequences were analyzed. TCRdb cleaned the public reads at Q25 with fastp, built clones with MiXCR and kept in-frame beta chains. CDR3 protein duplicates are merged, each entry listing the most common genes and DNA. What appears here as the V and J calls and clone size reflects TCRdb's work, not the paper's. The sample table lists around 340,000 distinct CDR3 sequences, about 12% of them with a count of one. In total, the top ten clones hold around 7.8% of the sample.

All donors were healthy Caucasians. The twin cohort consisted of three pairs of female monozygotic twins, all aged roughly 18 to 29 years. Positive isolation kits from Invitrogen were used to isolate the CD4+ and CD8+ T cell populations. With respect to this clonotype: The target of this receptor is not known. Base qualities are not provided; no much larger clone lies one nucleotide away.

A further study also used this sample, focusing on yellow fever vaccine responses in identical twins. The second publication reports: According to the authors, the vaccine-induced T cell response in identical twins seemed to be partly convergent and partly specific to each individual. In identical twins, the study followed T cell clones that responded to the vaccine with precision.

The receptor comes from a woman between 18 and 29 years old in good health. Material for sequencing was CD8+ T cells sorted from blood. The sequence joins TRBV7-9 to TRBJ1-6, and the D gene may be TRBD1, 6 bases matching. The base sequence is TGTGCCAGCAGCTTAGGGGATACAGGGTATAATTCACCCCTCCACTTT. It codes for CASSLGDTGYNSPLHF.